Listed here are 11 T cell receptor beta chains from one sample, sequenced in a study of human T cells and chemical hapten exposure. TCRdb itself ran the RACE reads through MiXCR, one entry per CDR3 protein. The profile shows roughly 200,000 distinct CDR3 sequences, 24% of them singletons. Time point defined: patch test 3, about 24 weeks after DPC sensitization. This sample's treatment: therapeutic diphenylcyclopropenone sensitization with weekly scalp DPC. The specimen comprised whole blood, sampled in connection with sensitization to the hapten diphenylcyclopropenone (DPC). The receptors shown here come from a woman in her forties with alopecia areata. Some clones in this sample may be carry-over from other donors' samples.

This chain joins TRBV6-5 and TRBJ1-2, with D tentatively TRBD1 (6 bases). The CDR3 runs to 14 residues. Germline V lookup: CDR1 MNHEY, CDR2 SVGAGI. Between the trimmed V and J ends, which lost 7 bases and 2 bases, there was a span of 14 bases. The CDR3 loop is CASKKRGTNYGYTF. For the CDR3, the DNA is TGTGCCAGCAAAAAAAGGGGGACCAACTATGGCTACACCTTC.

This chain connects TRBV20-1 to TRBJ2-2; 9 bases line up with TRBD2. J lost 4 bases, V lost 2 bases, and 8 bases had no gene match. This CDR3 region has 16 residues. CDR1 and CDR2 from the germline V gene are DFQATT and SNEGSKA (reference sequence). The DNA for the CDR3 is TGCAGTGCTAGAAACCCGACTAGCGGAACCACCGGGGAGCTGTTTTTT. Translated: CSARNPTSGTTGELFF.

The rearrangement uses TRBV27 and TRBJ2-7, with D possibly being TRBD2 (5 bases). The CDR3 length is 13 residues. V lost 4 bases and J 3 bases, leaving 10 bases between the germline ends. CDR1 is MNHEY and CDR2 is SMNVEV in the germline V gene (reference sequence). The CDR3 loop is CASSSRGYYEQYF. CDR3 bases: TGTGCCAGCAGTTCGAGAGGGTACTACGAGCAGTACTTC.

This clonotype was counted only a few times. The DNA for the CDR3 is TGCAGTGCCCGTGACCCTTCGGGCACTGAAGCTTTCTTT. It specifies CSARDPSGTEAFF. V and J are TRBV20-1 and TRBJ1-1; D is ambiguous. Germline V gene sequence: CDR1 DFQATT, CDR2 SNEGSKA (reference sequence). This CDR3 has 13 residues. V gave up 6 bases and J gave up 4 bases, with 15 bases separating them.

The chain couples TRBV30 to TRBJ2-1; perhaps TRBD1 as D (5 bases). The CDR3 extends over 13 amino acids. Germline CDR1 GTSNPN, CDR2 SVGIG (reference sequence). The V end lost 0 bases, the J end lost 9 bases, and 12 bases lay between the germline ends. CDR3 protein: CAWSVQLQGEQFF. The CDR3 nucleotides are TGTGCCTGGAGTGTACAACTGCAGGGTGAGCAGTTCTTC. Combining the CDR3 with reference TRBV30 and TRBJ2-1 gives the whole variable domain SQTIHQWPATLVQPVGSPLSLECTVEGTSNPNLYWYRQAAGRGLQLLFYSVGIGQISSEVPQNLSASRPQDRQFILSSKKLLLSDSGFYLCAWSVQLQGEQFFGPGTRLTVL.

This clonotype appeared a few times. The chain carries TRBV3-1 and TRBJ2-7; TRBD2 aligns across 9 bases. The CDR3 is 14 amino acids. Germline V gene data show CDR1 as LGHDT and CDR2 as YNNKEL (reference sequence). The V gene end was trimmed by 2 bases and the J gene end by 5 bases; junction bases not matched to a gene: 4. The DNA of the CDR3 is TGTGCCAGCAGCCAATTGCGCGGGAGGGACGAGCAGTACTTC. It codes for CASSQLRGRDEQYF.

This clonotype was detected many times. This chain links TRBV12-3 or TRBV12-4 with TRBJ2-1, with unresolved D. V shed 5 bases and J shed 4 bases, with 9 bases lying between them. The CDR3 runs 13 residues. As DNA, the CDR3 is TGTGCCAGCAGTCGGGCTAGATACAATGAGCAGTTCTTC. It codes for CASSRARYNEQFF.

This clonotype has just a few counts. This chain connects TRBV7-2 to TRBJ2-5; no clear D. The CDR3 runs to 14 residues. Trimming took off 2 bases at V and 3 bases at J, with 10 bases between the two ends. In germline, CDR1 is SGHTA, CDR2 FQGNSA. CDR3 sequence (DNA): TGTGCCAGCAGCTTAAGTTGGACCGAAGAGACCCAGTACTTC. Translated, it gives CASSLSWTEETQYF.

This clonotype has more than one count but fewer than ten. This chain uses TRBV10-3 with TRBJ2-5; a weak D match, TRBD1 (6 bases). CDR3 length: 13 amino acids. With 6 bases removed from V and 4 bases from J, the gap between germline ends came to 12 bases. Germline V gives CDR1 ENHRY, CDR2 SYGVKD. The CDR3: CAIRLDSGETQYF. The CDR3 DNA follows: TGTGCCATCAGGCTGGACAGCGGAGAGACCCAGTACTTC.

V usage is TRBV5-1 and J usage is TRBJ2-1; the match to TRBD2 covers 7 bases. Germline CDR1 is SGHRS and CDR2 is YFSETQ. The V gene end was trimmed by 6 bases and the J gene end by 5 bases; junction bases not matched to a gene: 2. CDR3 size: 12 residues. CDR3 sequence reads: CASTSGHNEQFF. In nucleotides, the CDR3 is TGCGCCAGCACTAGCGGCCACAATGAGCAGTTCTTC.

In this sample, this clonotype turned up many times. The chain employs TRBV20-1 and TRBJ2-1, with D maybe TRBD1 (5 bases). This CDR3 has 13 amino acids. Germline CDR1 and CDR2: DFQATT and SNEGSKA (reference sequence). CDR3: CSPSRGSLNEQFF. As DNA, the CDR3 is TGCAGCCCTTCAAGGGGCTCCCTCAATGAGCAGTTCTTC.